Each of the 2 T cell receptor beta chains below was sequenced from the same sample in a study of blood T cell repertoires in COVID-19. Profiled with immunoSEQ multiplex PCR; TCRdb holds only in-frame clones, not every one. The repertoire includes around 270,000 clones, approximately 85% of them detected once, and approximately 0.94% sits in the top ten. The sample comprised peripheral blood. The receptors come from a human donor with COVID-19, enrolled during active disease. The donor label of this sample is uncertain.

This chain joins TRBV6-1 and TRBJ2-1, with D perhaps matching TRBD2 (6 bases). The germline V gene encodes CDR1 MNHNS and CDR2 SASEGT. This CDR3 comprises 17 residues. V lost 0 bases, J lost 2 bases, and 14 bases lay in between. DNA of the CDR3: TGTGCCAGCAGTGAAGCACGCGGGACCGCCCCCTACAATGAGCAGTTCTTC. It is translated as CASSEARGTAPYNEQFF.

This clone occurred a few times. The J gene is TRBJ2-7, the V gene TRBV9; D perhaps matches TRBD2 (6 bases). V gave up 0 bases and J gave up 7 bases, with 11 bases separating them. The CDR3 is made up of 13 amino acids. CDR1 is SGDLS and CDR2 is YYNGEE in the germline V gene. The CDR3 DNA sequence: TGTGCCAGCAGCGTAGCCGCGGCGGGGGAGCAGTACTTC. Its translation: CASSVAAAGEQYF.